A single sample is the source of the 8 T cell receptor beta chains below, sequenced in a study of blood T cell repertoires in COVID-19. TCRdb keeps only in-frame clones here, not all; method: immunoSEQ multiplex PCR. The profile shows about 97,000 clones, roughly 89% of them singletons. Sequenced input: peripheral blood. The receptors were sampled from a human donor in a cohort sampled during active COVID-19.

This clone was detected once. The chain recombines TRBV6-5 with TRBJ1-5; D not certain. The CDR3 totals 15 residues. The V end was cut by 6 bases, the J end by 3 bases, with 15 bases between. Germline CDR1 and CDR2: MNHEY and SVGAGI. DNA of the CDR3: TGTGCCAGCAGACACGACGGGAACTCCAATCAGCCCCAGCATTTT. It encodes CASRHDGNSNQPQHF.

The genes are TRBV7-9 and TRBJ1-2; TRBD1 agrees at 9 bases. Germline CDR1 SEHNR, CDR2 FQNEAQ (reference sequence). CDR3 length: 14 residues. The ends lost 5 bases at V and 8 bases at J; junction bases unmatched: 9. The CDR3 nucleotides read TGTGCCAGCAGCCAACCTCCGGGACAGGGCGGCTACACCTTC. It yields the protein CASSQPPGQGGYTF.

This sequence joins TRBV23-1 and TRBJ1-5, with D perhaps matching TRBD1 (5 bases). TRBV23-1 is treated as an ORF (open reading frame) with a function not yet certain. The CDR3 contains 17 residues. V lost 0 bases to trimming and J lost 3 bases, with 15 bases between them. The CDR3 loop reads CASSQSSGRGTNQPQHF. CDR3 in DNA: TGCGCCAGCAGTCAATCCTCGGGGCGCGGGACCAATCAGCCCCAGCATTTT.

CDR3: CASGQDILAEGTDTQYF. The CDR3 nucleotides are TGTGCCAGCGGACAGGACATACTAGCGGAGGGCACAGATACGCAGTATTTT. The chain combines TRBV27 with TRBJ2-3, with D perhaps TRBD2 (8 bases). The CDR3 runs 17 residues. Germline CDR1 reads MNHEY; CDR2 reads SMNVEV (reference sequence). V was cut by 8 bases and J by 1 base, with 22 bases left in between.

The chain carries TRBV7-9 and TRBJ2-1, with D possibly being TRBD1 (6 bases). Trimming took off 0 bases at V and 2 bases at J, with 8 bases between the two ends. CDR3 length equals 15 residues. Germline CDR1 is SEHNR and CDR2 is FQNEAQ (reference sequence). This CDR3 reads CASSLAGTPYNEQFF. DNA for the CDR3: TGTGCCAGCAGCTTAGCCGGGACACCCTACAATGAGCAGTTCTTC.

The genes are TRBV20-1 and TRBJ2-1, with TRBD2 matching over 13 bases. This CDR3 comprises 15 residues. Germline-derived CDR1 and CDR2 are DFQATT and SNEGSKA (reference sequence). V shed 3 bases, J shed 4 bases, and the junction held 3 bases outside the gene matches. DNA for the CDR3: TGCAGTGCTAGTCTACTAGCGGGAGGGTACAATGAGCAGTTCTTC. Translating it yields CSASLLAGGYNEQFF.

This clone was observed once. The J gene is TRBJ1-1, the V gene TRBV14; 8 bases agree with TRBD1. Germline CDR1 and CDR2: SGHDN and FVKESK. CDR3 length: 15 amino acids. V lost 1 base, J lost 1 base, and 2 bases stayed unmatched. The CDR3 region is CASSQGQGKNTEAFF. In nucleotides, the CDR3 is TGTGCCAGCAGCCAAGGACAGGGGAAGAACACTGAAGCTTTCTTT.

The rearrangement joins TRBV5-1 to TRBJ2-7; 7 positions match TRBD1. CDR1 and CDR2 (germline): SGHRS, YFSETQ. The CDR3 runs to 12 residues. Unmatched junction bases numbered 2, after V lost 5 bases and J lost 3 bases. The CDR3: CASRDRYYEQYF. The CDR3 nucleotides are TGCGCCAGCAGGGACAGGTACTACGAGCAGTACTTC.